These T cell receptor beta chains were read from a single sample in a study of blood T cell repertoires in COVID-19. The table came from immunoSEQ multiplex PCR; TCRdb's copy has only in-frame clones and leaves some out. The table shows approximately 35,000 clones, with approximately 90% occurring only once. The sample was peripheral blood. Every receptor here comes from a human donor in a cohort sampled during active COVID-19. The conserved cysteine and the conserved F or W are not part of the CDR3 here.

TRBV11-3	TRBJ2-7	ASSPGQGDEQY
TRBV7-3	TRBJ2-3	ASSFLGDTQY
TRBV15	TRBJ2-1	ATRTDLASSASYNEQF
TRBV5-6	TRBJ2-5	ASSLVPGRGETQY
TRBV28	TRBJ2-3	ASSSTGLLGTDTQY
TRBV6-5	TRBJ2-7	ASSNRGGYEQY
TRBV5-5	TRBJ2-5	ASSRRQGGETQY
TRBV7-6	TRBJ1-6	ASSPNHWSPLH
TRBV24-1	TRBJ2-1	ATSPRTGPSYNEQF
TRBV5-6	TRBJ2-3	ASIRTDTDTQY
TRBV15	TRBJ2-3	ATSSQGHRPDTQY
TRBV11-2	TRBJ2-5	ASSPSPGTSAWKTQY
TRBV27	TRBJ2-2	ASTRSGLGFTGELF
TRBV11-3	TRBJ2-1	ASSRTSGRREQF
TRBV27	TRBJ1-1	ASSETGGTTEAF
TRBV9	TRBJ1-2	ASSVEWQGNYGYT
TRBV6-5	TRBJ2-7	ASSYSLAGGSYEQY
TRBV30	TRBJ2-5	AWSAGSQAGETQY
TRBV9	TRBJ1-2	ASSVGTNFYGYT
TRBV10-3	TRBJ2-4	AISESKGDANIQY
TRBV2	TRBJ2-3	ASVELTSTDTQY
TRBV4-2	TRBJ2-7	ASSQVGGTHVGVAYEQY
TRBV7-2	TRBJ2-1	ASSFRTAYNEQF
TRBV18	TRBJ2-4	ASSPPQRNAKNIQY
TRBV3-1/TRBV3-2	TRBJ1-2	ASSRGTGWGYT
TRBV7-2	TRBJ1-2	ASSADSAYAQGYT
TRBV6-6	TRBJ1-3	ASSYWTGGSGNTIY
TRBV14	TRBJ1-4	ASSQDLWGQGSRQTNEKLF
TRBV4-1	TRBJ2-5	ASSQVLAGIQETQY
TRBV27	TRBJ2-3	ASSPWRLAGPPDTQY
TRBV27	TRBJ1-5	ASSPTDSHNQPQH
TRBV6-5	TRBJ2-1	ASSYGQGQF
TRBV5-1	TRBJ2-5	ASSLNRGETQY
TRBV28	TRBJ2-6	ASSLRNLGHKSGANVLT
TRBV2	TRBJ2-2	ASSPTSQPSELF
TRBV4-2	TRBJ1-1	ASSQVMAAEAF
TRBV28	TRBJ2-2	ASSGVGRELF
TRBV9	TRBJ2-7	ASSVGRLRSGKNDEQY
TRBV5-4	TRBJ2-3	ASSWGQAPTDTQY
TRBV6-2/TRBV6-3	TRBJ2-1	ASSYSASGPNEQF
TRBV7-8	TRBJ2-3	ASSTRTSGSTDTQY
TRBV27	TRBJ2-7	ASMALAGGGYEQY
TRBV18	TRBJ2-5	ASSPRLAGGRETQY
TRBV24-1	TRBJ1-1	ATSDLATANTEAF